These 27 T cell receptor beta chains originate from one sample sequenced in a study of blood T cell repertoires in COVID-19. Produced via immunoSEQ multiplex PCR; TCRdb's table is partial and in-frame only. The table lists about 64,000 clones, around 80% of them singletons. What was sequenced was peripheral blood. These receptors came from a woman in her fifties or sixties with acute or convalescent COVID-19.

The chain couples TRBV10-3 to TRBJ2-2, with 8 bases that match TRBD1. The CDR3 is 18 amino acids. The ends lost 4 bases at V and 4 bases at J; junction bases unmatched: 14. Germline V lookup: CDR1 ENHRY, CDR2 SYGVKD. The CDR3 region is CAISGRDPRTGITGELFF. The CDR3 nucleotides are TGTGCCATCAGTGGCAGAGACCCAAGGACAGGGATCACCGGGGAGCTGTTTTTT.

The J gene is TRBJ2-5, the V gene TRBV27; 10 nucleotides line up with TRBD1. V lost 0 bases to trimming and J lost 4 bases; unmatched junction nucleotides: 8. The germline V gene has CDR1 MNHEY and CDR2 SMNVEV (reference sequence). The CDR3 sequence is 17 residues long. CDR3 region: CASSLSGRGQGPETQYF. DNA of the CDR3: TGTGCCAGCAGTTTATCAGGTCGGGGACAGGGGCCAGAGACCCAGTACTTC.

V gene TRBV30 combines with J gene TRBJ2-2; D may be TRBD1 (6 bases). CDR1 is GTSNPN and CDR2 is SVGIG in the germline V gene (reference sequence). CDR3 length equals 15 residues. Trimming took off 5 bases at V and 2 bases at J, with 15 bases between the two ends. CDR3 in DNA: TGTGCCTGGGCCGACGGGACATCAAACACCGGGGAGCTGTTTTTT. Its translation: CAWADGTSNTGELFF.

The V call is TRBV5-1, the J call TRBJ2-7, with 10 nucleotides matching TRBD1. Per germline, CDR1 SGHRS and CDR2 YFSETQ. The CDR3 is made up of 14 amino acids. Trimming took 5 bases from V and 6 from J; bases not matched to a gene: 8. This CDR3 is CASSRPGQGREQYF. The CDR3, as DNA: TGCGCCAGCAGTCGACCGGGACAGGGGCGCGAGCAGTACTTC.

V gene TRBV5-1 combines with J gene TRBJ2-3; possible D gene TRBD2, 6 bases. The CDR3 extends over 15 amino acids. Germline V gene sequence: CDR1 SGHRS, CDR2 YFSETQ. V was trimmed by 0 bases and J by 6 bases, leaving 14 bases between them. CDR3 protein: CASSLVLARLDTQYF. The DNA for the CDR3 is TGCGCCAGCAGCTTGGTTCTAGCGAGGTTGGATACGCAGTATTTT.

CDR3 amino acids: CASSTWDRGYTF. For the CDR3, the DNA is TGTGCCAGTAGTACCTGGGACAGGGGCTACACCTTC. This chain uses TRBV19 with TRBJ1-2; 8 bases are shared with TRBD1. The CDR3 totals 12 residues. The trim removed 4 bases at V and 8 bases at J, leaving 3 bases unmatched. Germline V CDR1 and CDR2: LNHDA, SQIVND (reference sequence).

J is TRBJ1-5 and V is TRBV7-6, with D perhaps matching TRBD1 (6 bases). V was clipped by 1 base and J by 1 base, with 17 bases between them. This CDR3 has 18 amino acids. Germline V gives CDR1 SGHVS, CDR2 FNYEAQ. The CDR3 here is CASSLGGRGGASNQPQHF. CDR3 sequence (DNA): TGTGCCAGCAGCTTAGGAGGTCGCGGGGGGGCGAGCAATCAGCCCCAGCATTTT.

The DNA of the CDR3 is TGTGCCAGCAGCTCGCGACGGGACACTGAAGCTTTCTTT. It specifies CASSSRRDTEAFF. V is TRBV7-3 and J is TRBJ1-1; D not certain. V shed 4 bases and J shed 3 bases, with 9 bases lying between them. Germline V CDR1 and CDR2: SGHTA, FQGTGA. The CDR3 length is 13 residues.

The chain employs TRBV7-6 and TRBJ2-7; D is uncertain. CDR1 and CDR2 from the germline V gene are SGHVS and FNYEAQ. This CDR3 has 15 amino acids. The V gene lost 0 bases and the J gene lost 3 bases, with 12 bases spanning the gap. The CDR3 spells CASSLAGRADYEQYF. CDR3 bases: TGTGCCAGCAGCTTAGCGGGTCGCGCGGACTACGAGCAGTACTTC. Based on the CDR3 plus reference TRBV7-6 and TRBJ2-7, the full variable domain is GAGVSQSPRYKVTKRGQDVALRCDPISGHVSLYWYRQALGQGPEFLTYFNYEAQQDKSGLPNDRFSAERPEGSISTLTIQRTEQRDSAMYRCASSLAGRADYEQYFGPGTRLTVT.

This clone was observed a few times. The chain combines TRBV4-1 with TRBJ1-6, with D possibly TRBD1 on 6 matching bases. This CDR3 has 15 amino acids. From germline, CDR1 is MGHRA and CDR2 YSYEKL. Trimming shortened V by 1 base and J by 7 bases, and 11 bases separated the two germline ends. This CDR3 is CASSQVQGRNSPLHF. CDR3 DNA sequence: TGCGCCAGCAGCCAAGTTCAGGGGCGGAATTCACCCCTCCACTTT.

The chain uses TRBV9 and TRBJ1-5; 8 positions match TRBD1. J gave up 7 bases and V 4 bases, and 7 bases lay outside the gene matches. The CDR3 is 14 residues long. Germline CDR1 and CDR2: SGDLS and YYNGEE. This CDR3 is CASSSGQGGQPQHF. In DNA form, the CDR3 reads TGTGCCAGCAGCTCAGGACAGGGCGGGCAGCCCCAGCATTTT.

V is TRBV14 and J is TRBJ2-1; the D gene is possibly TRBD1 (6 bases). V dropped 3 bases and J dropped 10 bases, with 10 bases sitting between them. There are 12 residues in the CDR3. Germline assignment: CDR1 SGHDN and CDR2 FVKESK. Here the CDR3 DNA reads TGTGCCAGCAGCCAGGGGGCCTGGGAGCAGTTCTTC. This codes for CASSQGAWEQFF.

This rearrangement joins TRBV13 to TRBJ1-1; D may be TRBD1 (5 bases). The CDR3 consists of 16 residues. The V gene's germline CDR1 is PRHDT and CDR2 FYEKMQ (reference sequence). V gave up 6 bases and J gave up 6 bases, with 23 bases separating them. The CDR3 region is CASSRDGGSRHAEAFF. The CDR3 coding sequence is TGTGCCAGCAGTCGGGACGGGGGGAGTCGTCACGCTGAAGCTTTCTTT.

With regard to this clone: A read error may account for a junction end that differs from germline. The rearrangement uses TRBV9 and TRBJ1-2; D possibly corresponds to TRBD1 (6 bases). The CDR3 length is 12 residues. CDR1 SGDLS and CDR2 YYNGEE come from the germline V gene. The CDR3 loop reads CASSARQANIAF. CDR3 DNA sequence: TGTGCCAGCAGCGCGAGACAGGCCAATATCGCCTTC.

The chain joins TRBV7-9 to TRBJ2-5; 9 bases are shared with TRBD1. The V segment lost 5 bases and the J segment 4 bases; nucleotides outside the gene matches: 8. There are 15 residues in the CDR3. The germline V gene has CDR1 SEHNR and CDR2 FQNEAQ (reference sequence). CDR3 bases: TGTGCCAGCAGCAGGACAGGGACAGGGATAGAGACCCAGTACTTC. This translates into CASSRTGTGIETQYF.

This clone was seen only a few times. The V and J genes are TRBV6-6 and TRBJ1-2; TRBD1 agrees at 10 bases. This CDR3 has 16 residues. V trimming: 2 bases; J trimming: 5 bases; junction bases outside the gene matches: 8. Germline CDR1 and CDR2: MNHNY and SVGAGI (reference sequence). The CDR3 nucleotides are TGTGCCAGCAGTTACGGAGGGCGGACAGGGGGATATGGCTACACCTTC. It specifies CASSYGGRTGGYGYTF.

This clone came up a few times. The chain combines TRBV19 with TRBJ2-5; TRBD1 matches 8 bases. The CDR3 sequence is 14 residues long. J lost 2 bases, V lost 1 base, and 0 bases had no gene match. Germline-derived CDR1 and CDR2 are LNHDA and SQIVND (reference sequence). The CDR3 loop reads CASSIGTGQETQYF. The CDR3 nucleotides are TGTGCCAGTAGTATAGGGACAGGGCAAGAGACCCAGTACTTC.

The V and J genes are TRBV5-1 and TRBJ2-3; possibly TRBD1 for D (5 bases). CDR1 and CDR2 (germline): SGHRS, YFSETQ. With 0 bases removed from V and 4 bases from J, the gap between germline ends came to 12 bases. This CDR3 is 15 amino acids long. CDR3 DNA: TGCGCCAGCAGCTTGGGTGCATCAGGGTCAGATACGCAGTATTTT. This sequence encodes CASSLGASGSDTQYF.

This clone was counted between two and nine times. V is TRBV5-6 and J is TRBJ1-2; D gene ambiguous. Germline assignment: CDR1 SGHDT and CDR2 YYEEEE. The CDR3 length is 13 residues. V was pared by 0 bases and J by 1 base, with 4 bases between. CDR3 protein: CASSLAGNYGYTF. CDR3 coding DNA: TGTGCCAGCAGCTTGGCGGGTAACTATGGCTACACCTTC.

The chain carries TRBV12-3 or TRBV12-4 and TRBJ1-1, with D uncertain. This CDR3 is 13 amino acids long. V lost 8 bases and J 1 base, leaving 11 bases between the germline ends. The CDR3 here is CASGRAGNTEAFF. Written as DNA, the CDR3 is TGTGCCAGCGGTCGCGCCGGGAACACTGAAGCTTTCTTT.

The chain uses TRBV7-6 and TRBJ1-5; D is ambiguous. The CDR3 has 15 residues. The V gene lost 4 bases and the J gene lost 4 bases, with 14 bases spanning the gap. Looked up from germline, CDR1 is SGHVS and CDR2 is FNYEAQ. CDR3 loop: CASSSTDSLNQPQHF. CDR3 nucleotide sequence: TGTGCCAGCAGCTCCACCGACTCCCTTAATCAGCCCCAGCATTTT.

This rearrangement joins TRBV19 to TRBJ1-1, with 11 nucleotides matching TRBD1. Losses at the gene ends were 5 bases for V and 5 bases for J; bases not matched to a gene: 7. Germline V gene data show CDR1 as LNHDA and CDR2 as SQIVND (reference sequence). CDR3 length equals 15 residues. CDR3: CASSPLDRGHTEAFF. The CDR3, as DNA: TGTGCCAGTAGTCCACTGGACAGGGGGCATACTGAAGCTTTCTTT.

This clone was observed a handful of times. This rearrangement joins TRBV5-4 to TRBJ2-2, with 10 bases aligning to TRBD1. CDR1 is SGHNT and CDR2 is YYREEE in the germline V gene (reference sequence). The CDR3 runs 17 residues. V lost 4 bases to trimming and J lost 4 bases; unmatched junction nucleotides: 10. The CDR3 region is CASSPGTGVVSTGELFF. CDR3 bases: TGTGCCAGCAGCCCCGGGACAGGGGTGGTATCCACCGGGGAGCTGTTTTTT.

The rearrangement links TRBV5-1 to TRBJ2-7; 8 nucleotides align to TRBD1. After removal of 3 bases from V and 3 bases from J, the junction contained 2 bases not matched to a gene. CDR3 size: 13 residues. Germline V lookup: CDR1 SGHRS, CDR2 YFSETQ. In DNA form, the CDR3 reads TGCGCCAGCAGCTCGGGACAGGACTACGAGCAGTACTTC. Its protein product is CASSSGQDYEQYF.

The V call is TRBV19, the J call TRBJ1-2; D remains unclear. Trimming pared 5 bases from V and 5 bases from J, leaving 15 bases between. The CDR3 is 14 amino acids. The germline V gene encodes CDR1 LNHDA and CDR2 SQIVND (reference sequence). The CDR3 sequence: CASSPRELWYGYTF. The CDR3 DNA reads as TGTGCCAGTAGTCCCCGCGAGCTATGGTATGGCTACACCTTC.

V gene TRBV5-4 combines with J gene TRBJ2-5; the D gene is possibly TRBD1 (5 bases). Trimming cost V 6 bases and J 1 base, with 19 bases left between them. CDR3 size: 16 residues. CDR1 and CDR2 (germline): SGHNT, YYREEE (reference sequence). The CDR3 DNA follows: TGTGCCAGCACCAGGGATCCGACTCCCAGCCAAGAGACCCAGTACTTC. The encoded protein is CASTRDPTPSQETQYF. The full variable domain, rest sourced from reference TRBV5-4 and TRBJ2-5, is ETGVTQSPTHLIKTRGQQVTLRCSSQSGHNTVSWYQQALGQGPQFIFQYYREEENGRGNFPPRFSGLQFPNYSSELNVNALELDDSALYLCASTRDPTPSQETQYFGPGTRLLVL.

The V gene is TRBV5-1, the J gene TRBJ2-1; unclear D gene. Germline V gene data show CDR1 as SGHRS and CDR2 as YFSETQ. CDR3 length: 13 residues. The V gene lost 0 bases and the J gene lost 5 bases, with 6 bases spanning the gap. CDR3 residues: CASSLEIDNEQFF. In nucleotides, the CDR3 is TGCGCCAGCAGCTTGGAGATAGACAATGAGCAGTTCTTC.